The source of this T cell receptor (beta chain) is a study of T cell repertoires in aging, cancer and after chemotherapy. Study context: Repeat sampling of healthy donors over several months to years showed clear clonal overlap.

Multiplex touch-down PCR with TRB-A/B primers amplified rearranged V-D-J TRB sequences. TCRdb reprocessed the multiplex PCR reads with MiXCR, giving one entry per CDR3 protein. The sample carries roughly 5,000 distinct CDR3 sequences, 46% recorded once. This CDR3 region has 16 residues. V dropped 3 bases and J dropped 1 base, with 13 bases sitting between them. Germline V gives CDR1 SGHRS, CDR2 YFSETQ. Peripheral blood genomic DNA, not sorted cells or RNA, was the template. The chain joins TRBV5-1 to TRBJ2-2; D is perhaps TRBD1 (6 bases). What was sequenced was blood. This TCR was recovered from a human donor in good health. The DNA for the CDR3 is TGCGCCAGCAGCTCTCCCGGGACAAGGAACACCGGGGAGCTGTTTTTT. Residues: CASSSPGTRNTGELFF.